The 5 T cell receptor beta chains below come from one sample, sequenced in a study of Graves' ophthalmopathy and Graves' hyperthyroidism. Amplified TCR beta CDR3 regions were obtained using RNA transcripts as template. HTBI primers were employed in first-round RT-PCR, then a second-round multiplex PCR followed. TCRdb passed the multiplex PCR reads through MiXCR, listing each CDR3 protein once. The sample lists roughly 400,000 distinct CDR3 sequences; 17% were seen once. Sequenced input: peripheral blood. These receptors were taken from an adult woman with stable Graves' hyperthyroidism.

This clonotype was recorded many times. The chain has TRBV6-5 and TRBJ1-3, with TRBD1 identical over 9 bases. This CDR3 is 17 amino acids long. J was trimmed by 0 bases and V by 6 bases; bases with no gene match: 9. The germline CDR1 and CDR2 sequences are MNHEY and SVGAGI. CDR3 bases: TGTGCCAGCAGATATAGGGACAGGGTGGTCTCTGGAAACACCATATATTTT. Translation gives CASRYRDRVVSGNTIYF.

The CDR3 region has the DNA TGTGCCAGCAGCAACCGGGACCGACTACCCACGGGGAAGACCCAGTACTTC. Translation gives CASSNRDRLPTGKTQYF. This chain joins TRBV3-1 and TRBJ2-5; the D call may be TRBD1 or TRBD2 (5 bases each). The length of the CDR3 is 17 residues. Between the trimmed V and J ends, which lost 5 bases and 6 bases, there was a span of 25 bases. Per germline, CDR1 LGHDT and CDR2 YNNKEL (reference sequence).

The chain joins TRBV29-1 to TRBJ2-5, with 10 bases aligning to TRBD1. This CDR3 spans 14 amino acids. Germline V gene lookup returns CDR1 SQVTM and CDR2 ANQGSEA. V gave up 5 bases and J gave up 4 bases; unmatched junction bases: 7. The CDR3 sequence is CSVLGQGMIETQYF. The CDR3 DNA reads TGCAGCGTTTTGGGACAGGGGATGATAGAGACCCAGTACTTC.

This clonotype appeared many times. J is TRBJ2-5 and V is TRBV28; D remains unclear. This CDR3 region has 13 residues. Germline V CDR1 and CDR2: MDHEN, SYDVKM. The V gene lost 7 bases and the J gene lost 1 base, with 10 bases spanning the gap. CDR3 residues: CASTPSAQETQYF. The CDR3 coding sequence is TGTGCCAGCACCCCCAGCGCCCAAGAGACCCAGTACTTC.

There are many counts of this clonotype. The gene calls are TRBV28 and TRBJ1-2; no clear D. The ends were cut back, 3 bases at V and 4 bases at J, with 9 bases in the middle. Germline CDR1 MDHEN, CDR2 SYDVKM. This CDR3 contains 13 residues. In DNA form, the CDR3 reads TGTGCCAGCAGTTTTCCGAACCTCTATGGCTACACCTTC. The encoded protein is CASSFPNLYGYTF.